The clone carrying this T cell receptor beta chain was seen more than once but under ten times. The sample providers were healthy Caucasian people from Russia, aged about 6 to 90. The data originate from a study of blood T cells in healthy people across ages. Study as a whole: Per every two T cells, about one barcoded beta molecule was captured by template switching.

The CDR3 consists of 14 residues. Trimming took 1 base from V and 2 from J, leaving 8 bases between them. Germline CDR1 is MGHDK and CDR2 is SYGVNS. A sample-barcoded 5' primer and a J-beta primer mix were used in a second PCR of about 7 to 12 cycles. Via MiXCR, TCRdb re-called the 5' RACE reads, giving one row per CDR3 protein. Of approximately 1.5 million distinct CDR3 sequences in the sample, roughly two fifths were seen once. The specimen was blood. This TCR derives from a young woman in good health. The chain links TRBV25-1 to TRBJ1-1, with no clear D. In DNA form, the CDR3 reads TGTGCCAGCAGTGAATCTCGGACCAACACTGAAGCTTTCTTT. Translation: CASSESRTNTEAFF. The variable domain in full, with the rest retrieved from reference TRBV25-1 and TRBJ1-1, is EADIYQTPRYLVIGTGKKITLECSQTMGHDKMYWYQQDPGMELHLIHYSYGVNSTEKGDLSSESTVSRIRTEHFPLTLESARPSHTSQYLCASSESRTNTEAFFGQGTRLTVV.